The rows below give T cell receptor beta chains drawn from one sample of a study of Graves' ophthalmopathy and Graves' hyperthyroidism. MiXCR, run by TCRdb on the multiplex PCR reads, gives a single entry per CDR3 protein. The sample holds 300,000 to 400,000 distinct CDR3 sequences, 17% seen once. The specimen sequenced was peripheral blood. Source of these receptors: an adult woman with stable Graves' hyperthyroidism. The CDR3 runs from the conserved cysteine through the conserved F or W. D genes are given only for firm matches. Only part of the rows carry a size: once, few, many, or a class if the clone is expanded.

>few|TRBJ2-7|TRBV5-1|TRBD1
TGCGCCAGCAGCCAACTGACAGGGGACAACGAGCAGTACTTC
CASSQLTGDNEQYF
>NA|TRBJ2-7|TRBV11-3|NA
TGTGCCAGCAGAGCATACGGGGGTTCCTACGAGCAGTACTTC
CASRAYGGSYEQYF
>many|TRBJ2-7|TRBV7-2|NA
TGTGCCAGCAGCTTAGTATCCGCGGTTAGCTCCTACGAGCAGTACTTC
CASSLVSAVSSYEQYF
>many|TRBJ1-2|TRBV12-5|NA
TGTGCTAGTGGTTTGGGGTGGGACATAAAGACTAACTATGGCTACACCTTC
CASGLGWDIKTNYGYTF
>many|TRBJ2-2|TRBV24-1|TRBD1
TGTGCCACCAGTGACAACCTCGGGACAGGGTATACCGGGGAGCTGTTTTTT
CATSDNLGTGYTGELFF
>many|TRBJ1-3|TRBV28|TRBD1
TGTGCCAGCACCGAAACCACGACAGGGGCTTTTCTTGGAAACACCATATATTTT
CASTETTTGAFLGNTIYF
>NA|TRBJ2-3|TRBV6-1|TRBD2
TGTGCCAGCAGGTCTCCCAGCGGGGCAGATACGCAGTATTTT
CASRSPSGADTQYF
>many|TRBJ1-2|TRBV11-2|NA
TGTGCCAGCAGCAGAGGGGGGCAGTCAAGGGGGTATGGCTACACCTTC
CASSRGGQSRGYGYTF
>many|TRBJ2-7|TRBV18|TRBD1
TGTGCCAGCTCACCATGGAGGACAGGGTATTCCTACGAGCAGTACTTC
CASSPWRTGYSYEQYF
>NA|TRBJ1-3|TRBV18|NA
TGTGCCAGCTCACCACCGAGAGGACAATGGACTGGAAACACCATATATTTT
CASSPPRGQWTGNTIYF
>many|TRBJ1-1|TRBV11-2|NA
TGTGCCAGCAGCACCCGCGCCGGGGAGAACACTGAAGCTTTCTTT
CASSTRAGENTEAFF
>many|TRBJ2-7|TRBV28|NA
TGTGCCAGCAGTTTAGGTGTGCAGGGGGGGATTTACTTC
CASSLGVQGGIYF
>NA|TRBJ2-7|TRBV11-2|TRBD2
TGTGCCAGCAGCCCAGGACTAGCGGGAGGGGTCTCCTACGAGCAGTACTTC
CASSPGLAGGVSYEQYF
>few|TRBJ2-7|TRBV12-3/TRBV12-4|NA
TGTGCCAGCACCCCAGACACCTACGAGCAGTACTTC
CASTPDTYEQYF
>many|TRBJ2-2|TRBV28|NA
TGTGCCAGCATAGCAAGGAACACCGGGGAGCTGTTTTTT
CASIARNTGELFF
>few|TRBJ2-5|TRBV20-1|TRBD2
TGCAGTGCTCGATGGACTAGCGGAGACCAAGAGACCCAGTACTTC
CSARWTSGDQETQYF
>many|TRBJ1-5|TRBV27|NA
TGTGCCAGCAGTTTTCAGGAGGATCAGCCCCAGCATTTT
CASSFQEDQPQHF
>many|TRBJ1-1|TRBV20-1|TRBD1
TGCAGTGCCCCAAACACAGGGGGCAGCGCTGAAGCTTTCTTT
CSAPNTGGSAEAFF
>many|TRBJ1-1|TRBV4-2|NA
TGTGCCAGCAGCCAAGATGGGGTAAGCACTGAAGCTTTCTTT
CASSQDGVSTEAFF
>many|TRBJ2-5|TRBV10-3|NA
TGTGCCATCAGTGAGTCGAAGGGCCAAGAGACCCAGTACTTC
CAISESKGQETQYF
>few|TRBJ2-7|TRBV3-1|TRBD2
TGTGCCAGCAGCCCCCAGGGACTAGCGGACGAGCAGTACTTC
CASSPQGLADEQYF
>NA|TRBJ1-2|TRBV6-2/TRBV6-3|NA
TGTGCCAGCAGTCCAGGCCCCGATGGCTACACCTTC
CASSPGPDGYTF
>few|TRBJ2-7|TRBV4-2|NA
TGTGCCAGCAGCCAAGCCGTCGCGATTGAGTACGAGCAGTACTTC
CASSQAVAIEYEQYF
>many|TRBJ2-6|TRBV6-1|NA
TGTGCCAGCAGTGAACCTAGGGCATCTGGGGCCAACGTCCTGACTTTC
CASSEPRASGANVLTF
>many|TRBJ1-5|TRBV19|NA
TGTGCCAGTAGTGCGCGCAGGGGTGTGGTTCAGCCCCAGCATTTT
CASSARRGVVQPQHF
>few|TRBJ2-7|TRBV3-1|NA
TGTGCCAGCAGCCAAACGGGACAAGACTACGAGCAGTACTTC
CASSQTGQDYEQYF
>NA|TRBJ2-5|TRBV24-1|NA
TGTGCCACCAGTGAGCAGGGAGGTCCCCAAGAGACCCAGTACTTC
CATSEQGGPQETQYF
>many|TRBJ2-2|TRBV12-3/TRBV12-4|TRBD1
TGTGCCAGCAGTTTAGGGACAGGGACCGGGGAGCTGTTTTTT
CASSLGTGTGELFF
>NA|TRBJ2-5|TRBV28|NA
TGTGCCAGCAGTTCGGCACCGGGACGCCAAGAGACCCAGTACTTC
CASSSAPGRQETQYF
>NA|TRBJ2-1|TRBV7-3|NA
TGTGCCGAATCCAGGGGGGTTCGTGAGCAGTTCTTC
CAESRGVREQFF
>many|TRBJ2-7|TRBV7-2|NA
TGTGCCAGCAGCGTTACAGTGAATCGTCCGGGCTACGAGCAGTACTTC
CASSVTVNRPGYEQYF
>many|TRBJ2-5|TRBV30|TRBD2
TGTGCCTGGAGTACAGCGGGAGGGGCAGAGACCCAGTACTTC
CAWSTAGGAETQYF
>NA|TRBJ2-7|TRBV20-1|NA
TGCAGTGCTCTGGGCCCAAACAAACCCTACGAGCAGTACTTC
CSALGPNKPYEQYF
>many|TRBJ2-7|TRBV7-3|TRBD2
TGTGCCAGCAGCACAAAGCGGGAGTCCTACGAGCAGTACTTC
CASSTKRESYEQYF
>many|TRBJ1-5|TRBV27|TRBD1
TGTGCCAGCAGTCGACAGGGGGACAATCAGCCCCAGCATTTT
CASSRQGDNQPQHF
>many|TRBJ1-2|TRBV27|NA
TGTGCCAGCAGTCTTACACGCGCCAACTATGGCTACACCTTC
CASSLTRANYGYTF
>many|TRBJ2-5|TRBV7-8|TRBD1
TGTGCCAGCAGCTTACCGACAGGGGGAGGAGAGACCCAGTACTTC
CASSLPTGGGETQYF
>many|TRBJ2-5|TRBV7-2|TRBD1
TGTGCCAGCAGCGCGGACCAAGGGGGCCCTCAAGAGACCCAGTACTTC
CASSADQGGPQETQYF
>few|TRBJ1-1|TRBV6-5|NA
TGTGCCAGCAGTTACTCATCAGGGCGCAACTCTGAAGCTTTCTTT
CASSYSSGRNSEAFF
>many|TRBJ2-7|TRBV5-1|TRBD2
TGCGCCAGCACCCCATTAGCGGGTTCCTACGAGCAGTACTTC
CASTPLAGSYEQYF
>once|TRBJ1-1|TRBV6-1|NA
TGTGCCAGCAGTGGCTACAGGGCCGTGAACACTGAAGCTTTCTTT
CASSGYRAVNTEAFF
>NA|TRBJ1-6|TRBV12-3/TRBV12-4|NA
TGTGCCAGCAGGCAGGGATTTGAGGGATCACCCCTCCACTTT
CASRQGFEGSPLHF
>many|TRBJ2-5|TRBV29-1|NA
TGCAGCGTTGATGGCGCAGGGGAAGAGACCCAGTACTTC
CSVDGAGEETQYF
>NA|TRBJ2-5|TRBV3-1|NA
TGTGCCAGCAGCCAACCGACAGAGTGGTACCAAGAGACCCAGTACTTC
CASSQPTEWYQETQYF
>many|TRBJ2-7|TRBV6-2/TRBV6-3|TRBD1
TGTGCCAGCAGCGACAGGGGTCGAGGGCAGTACTTC
CASSDRGRGQYF
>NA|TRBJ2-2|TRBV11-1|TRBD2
TGTGCCAGCAGCTTCGTGGGACTAGCAAGCGGGGAGCTGTTTTTT
CASSFVGLASGELFF
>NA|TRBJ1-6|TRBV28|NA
TGTGCCAGCAGTTATGGGCAGAACGTTATCCACTTT
CASSYGQNVIHF
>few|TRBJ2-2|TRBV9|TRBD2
TGTGCCAGCAGCGTAGCCCGAGCGGGAGTATCGGGCGGGGAGCTGCTTTTT
CASSVARAGVSGGELLF
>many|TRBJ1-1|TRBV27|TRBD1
TGTGCCAGCAACCGACAGGGGGCCGACACTGAAGCTTTCTTT
CASNRQGADTEAFF
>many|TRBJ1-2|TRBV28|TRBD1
TGTGCCAGCAGTTTTTTACCGGGACAGTCCTACTATGGCTACACCTTC
CASSFLPGQSYYGYTF
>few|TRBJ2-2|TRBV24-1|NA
TGTGCCACCAGTGATCGGAGGACAGTAAACACCGGGGAGCTGTTTTTT
CATSDRRTVNTGELFF
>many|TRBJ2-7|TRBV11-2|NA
TGTGCCAGCAGCTTAGACAGGGAAGTTCTGGGGGAGCAGTACTTC
CASSLDREVLGEQYF
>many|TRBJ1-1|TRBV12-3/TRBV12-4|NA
TGTGCCAGCAGTCATCCCGCGGCGAACACTGAAGCTTTCTTT
CASSHPAANTEAFF
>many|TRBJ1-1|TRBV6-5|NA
TGTGCCAGCAGTTACTCGAAATCTCGCAGGTTGAACACTGAAGCTTTCTTT
CASSYSKSRRLNTEAFF
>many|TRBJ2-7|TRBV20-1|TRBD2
TGCAGTGCTAGAGATCCCGAGCGGGAGGGCCGTTCCTACGAGCAGTACTTC
CSARDPEREGRSYEQYF
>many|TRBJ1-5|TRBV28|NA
TGTGCCAGCAGCGTTCCGGAACAAGGGGGGCTGTGGCAGCCCCAGCATTTT
CASSVPEQGGLWQPQHF